These T cell receptor beta chains were read from a single sample in a study of blood T cells in healthy people across ages. TCRdb reprocessed the 5' RACE reads via MiXCR and lists one record per CDR3 protein. Of 730,000 or so distinct CDR3 sequences detected, around 40% appear once; the ten largest clones hold 20% to 25%. Sample: blood. These receptor sequences come from a woman aged 55-70 years in good health. The CDR3 runs from the conserved cysteine through the conserved F or W. Each record gives: D gene, clone size, V gene, J gene, CDR3 protein, CDR3 DNA. D genes are given only for firm matches. Where a row states a size, it is once, few, many or the class of an expanded clone; other rows omit it.

>TRBD2|NA|TRBV29-1|TRBJ2-5
CSVERGGPETQYF
TGCAGCGTTGAGCGGGGGGGGCCAGAGACCCAGTACTTC
>TRBD2|many|TRBV4-3|TRBJ2-1
CASSQGLGLASHYNEQFF
TGCGCCAGCAGCCAAGGATTGGGACTAGCGAGTCACTACAATGAGCAGTTCTTC
>NA|few|TRBV2|TRBJ1-6
CASSPTGIHNSPLHF
TGTGCCAGCAGTCCAACAGGGATCCATAATTCACCCCTCCACTTT
>NA|few|TRBV7-9|TRBJ1-2
CASSPDYGGYTF
TGTGCCAGCAGCCCCGACTATGGCGGCTACACCTTC
>TRBD2|NA|TRBV2|TRBJ2-1
CASSVSGGYSSHNEQFF
TGTGCCAGCAGTGTAAGCGGGGGATATAGCTCCCACAATGAGCAGTTCTTC
>NA|NA|TRBV20-1|TRBJ1-6
CSARTLTGLGDNSPLHF
TGCAGTGCCCGGACCCTTACAGGGTTGGGGGATAATTCACCCCTCCACTTT
>NA|NA|TRBV20-1|TRBJ2-7
CSASGWGSVTEQYF
TGCAGTGCCTCGGGTTGGGGGAGTGTAACCGAGCAGTACTTC
>TRBD2|few|TRBV20-1|TRBJ2-4
CSAGLAGALSIQYF
TGCAGTGCGGGACTAGCGGGGGCCCTTAGCATTCAGTACTTC
>TRBD2|few|TRBV20-1|TRBJ2-7
CSAIPTSGRTYEQYF
TGCAGTGCCATACCCACTAGCGGGAGGACGTACGAGCAGTACTTC
>NA|few|TRBV10-3|TRBJ1-4
CAISESAVATNEKLFF
TGTGCCATCAGTGAGTCGGCCGTCGCAACTAATGAAAAACTGTTTTTT
>NA|once|TRBV2|TRBJ1-5
CASSAASNQPQHF
TGTGCCAGCAGTGCGGCTAGCAATCAGCCCCAGCATTTT
>TRBD1|NA|TRBV20-1|TRBJ1-1
CSAGSPGTGMNTEAFF
TGCAGTGCTGGCAGTCCCGGGACAGGTATGAACACTGAAGCTTTCTTT
>TRBD2|few|TRBV4-2|TRBJ2-7
CASSQDVAGGYEQYF
TGTGCCAGCAGCCAAGATGTCGCGGGGGGGTACGAGCAGTACTTC
>NA|few|TRBV7-3|TRBJ2-5
CASSLIPGSLGGGQETQYF
TGTGCCAGCAGCTTAATTCCCGGGTCGTTGGGAGGAGGACAAGAGACCCAGTACTTC
>NA|few|TRBV27|TRBJ2-7
CASSSTETTVYEQYF
TGTGCCAGCAGTTCGACAGAAACTACTGTCTACGAGCAGTACTTC
>TRBD1|NA|TRBV28|TRBJ1-1
CASSHQGESTEAFF
TGTGCCAGCAGTCACCAGGGGGAATCAACTGAAGCTTTCTTT
>TRBD1|few|TRBV5-1|TRBJ2-6
CASSSLTGTGVSGANVLTF
TGCGCCAGCAGCTCCTTAACCGGGACAGGGGTATCTGGGGCCAACGTCCTGACTTTC
>NA|few|TRBV7-2|TRBJ2-7
CASSPQTGKIPYEQYF
TGTGCCAGCAGCCCCCAAACAGGGAAAATCCCCTACGAGCAGTACTTC
>NA|NA|TRBV20-1|TRBJ2-1
CSASSGRAGGNEQFF
TGCAGTGCTAGTTCAGGACGAGCGGGCGGGAATGAGCAGTTCTTC
>NA|few|TRBV7-3|TRBJ1-6
CASSSRDRMFNSPLHF
TGTGCCAGCAGCTCCCGCGACAGGATGTTTAATTCACCCCTCCACTTT
>TRBD1|NA|TRBV7-9|TRBJ2-7
CASSYQGVNEQYF
TGTGCCAGCAGCTATCAGGGGGTGAACGAGCAGTACTTC
>NA|few|TRBV7-2|TRBJ1-3
CASSLSGYGNTIYF
TGTGCCAGCAGCTTATCCGGGTACGGAAACACCATATATTTT
>NA|NA|TRBV11-2|TRBJ2-1
CASSPELGYNEQFF
TGTGCCAGCAGCCCAGAACTGGGTTACAATGAGCAGTTCTTC
>TRBD1|few|TRBV9|TRBJ2-7
CASSVGTGPNEQYF
TGTGCCAGCAGCGTCGGGACAGGGCCCAACGAGCAGTACTTC
>NA|NA|TRBV7-9|TRBJ2-1
CAGKNRVYNEQFF
TGTGCCGGAAAGAACAGGGTTTACAATGAGCAGTTCTTC
>NA|many|TRBV27|TRBJ2-3
CASSTDRRLTDTQYF
TGTGCCAGCAGTACAGACAGACGCCTCACAGATACGCAGTATTTT
>NA|many|TRBV9|TRBJ1-2
CASSPDPTANYGYTF
TGTGCCAGCAGCCCAGACCCGACAGCTAACTATGGCTACACCTTC
>NA|NA|TRBV6-1|TRBJ2-5
CASSEAGWETQYF
TGTGCCAGCAGTGAAGCGGGTTGGGAGACCCAGTACTTC
>TRBD1|NA|TRBV7-2|TRBJ1-6
CASSLVVGDRRNSPLHF
TGTGCCAGCAGCTTAGTAGTGGGGGACAGGCGGAATTCACCCCTCCACTTT
>NA|many|TRBV5-1|TRBJ2-1
CASSPGFEQFF
TGCGCCAGCAGCCCGGGGTTTGAGCAGTTCTTC
>TRBD2|many|TRBV5-1|TRBJ2-5
CASSPGLAAQETQYF
TGCGCCAGCAGCCCTGGACTAGCGGCACAAGAGACCCAGTACTTC
>TRBD2|NA|TRBV11-2|TRBJ2-7
CASSFISGRARYEQYF
TGTGCCAGCAGCTTCATTAGCGGGAGGGCCCGCTACGAGCAGTACTTC
>NA|few|TRBV7-9|TRBJ2-7
CASSLSLTSSYEQYF
TGTGCCAGCAGCTTATCTCTGACAAGCTCCTACGAGCAGTACTTC
>TRBD2|NA|TRBV4-1|TRBJ2-7
CASSQSGLAEVYEQYF
TGCGCCAGCAGCCAATCCGGACTAGCGGAGGTCTACGAGCAGTACTTC
>NA|NA|TRBV5-1|TRBJ1-1
CASSLFAVSASHPNTEAFF
TGCGCCAGCAGCTTGTTCGCTGTGTCCGCCTCCCACCCGAACACTGAAGCTTTCTTT
>NA|NA|TRBV24-1|TRBJ2-6
CATSDSHGGQDGANVLTF
TGTGCCACCAGTGATTCCCATGGTGGGCAGGACGGGGCCAACGTCCTGACTTTC
>TRBD2|NA|TRBV29-1|TRBJ2-1
CSVSSGAIGDEQFF
TGCAGCGTTTCTAGCGGAGCTATAGGCGATGAGCAGTTCTTC
>TRBD1|NA|TRBV7-2|TRBJ2-6
CASSFYRGESGANVLTF
TGTGCCAGCAGCTTCTACAGGGGCGAGTCTGGGGCCAACGTCCTGACTTTC
>NA|NA|TRBV6-2/TRBV6-3|TRBJ2-5
CASSYSVGEQYF
TGTGCCAGCAGTTACTCGGTGGGGGAGCAGTACTTC
>NA|NA|TRBV7-9|TRBJ2-1
CASSGGLRVEQFF
TGTGCCAGCAGTGGGGGTTTAAGGGTTGAGCAGTTCTTC
>TRBD1|NA|TRBV7-9|TRBJ2-1
CASSPQDRGNEQFF
TGTGCCAGCAGCCCCCAAGACAGGGGGAATGAGCAGTTCTTC
>NA|NA|TRBV29-1|TRBJ1-5
CSAQESNQPQHF
TGCAGCGCCCAAGAGAGCAATCAGCCCCAGCATTTT
>NA|many|TRBV7-9|TRBJ2-7
CASSLEGIGEQYF
TGTGCCAGCAGCTTAGAGGGGATCGGGGAGCAGTACTTC
>NA|few|TRBV28|TRBJ2-7
CASSLSLRDTTNYEQYF
TGTGCCAGCAGTTTATCCCTCCGGGACACCACTAACTACGAGCAGTACTTC
>TRBD1|few|TRBV4-1|TRBJ2-7
CASSTTGTGTYEQYF
TGCGCCAGCAGCACAACCGGGACAGGAACCTACGAGCAGTACTTC
>TRBD2|NA|TRBV12-3/TRBV12-4|TRBJ2-7
CASSGGERSYEQYF
TGTGCCAGCAGTGGGGGGGAAAGGTCCTACGAGCAGTACTTC
>TRBD1|NA|TRBV7-2|TRBJ2-3
CASSQQGSHSTDTQYF
TGTGCCAGCAGCCAACAGGGGTCTCATAGCACAGATACGCAGTATTTT
>TRBD2|NA|TRBV5-1|TRBJ2-5
CASSPGGEAQYF
TGCGCCAGCAGTCCGGGGGGAGAGGCCCAGTACTTC
>NA|NA|TRBV28|TRBJ1-4
CASSLGGALDEKLFF
TGTGCCAGCAGTTTAGGGGGGGCCCTGGATGAAAAACTGTTTTTT